In its sample, the clone carrying this T cell receptor (beta chain) was seen a few times. Time point in this sample: persistent/refractory GD, antithyroid drugs over 5 years with positive TRAb. PBMC-extracted RNA yielded the TCR library. This record belongs to a study of regulatory T cells in long-lasting Graves disease. In the study overall: The study counted Graves' disease as persistent given over 5 years of antithyroid drugs and positive TSH receptor antibodies.

To make TCR beta libraries, researchers used iRepertoire HTBI primers and Arm-PCR of CDR3 regions. TCRdb re-called the multiplex PCR reads with MiXCR, one entry per CDR3 protein. Of a few hundred thousand distinct CDR3 sequences in the sample, roughly 25% were seen once. Between the trimmed V and J ends, which lost 0 bases and 9 bases, there was a span of 12 bases. The CDR3 totals 15 residues. Germline CDR1 is SGHTA and CDR2 is FQGTGA. This receptor was taken from a woman aged 40 to 50 with Graves disease. Source: peripheral blood mononuclear cells (PBMCs), taken when the disease was refractory, from a patient treated with antithyroid drugs. The chain employs TRBV7-3 and TRBJ1-6; D remains ambiguous. The CDR3 protein is CASSLTGPNGSPLHF. CDR3 sequence (DNA): TGTGCCAGCAGCTTAACTGGCCCGAATGGTTCACCCCTCCACTTT.